Following are 11 T cell receptor beta chains from one sample sequenced in a study of T cells in localized non-small cell lung cancer. Measured with immunoSEQ multiplex PCR; TCRdb has only the in-frame clones, and not every one. This repertoire shows around 29,000 clones, roughly 75% found once; its top ten account for 33%. Sequenced here: peripheral blood, sampled before any cancer treatment. The source is a male donor older than 55 with stage II squamous cell lung carcinoma.

By share, this clone ranks as medium-sized. The chain joins TRBV5-1 to TRBJ2-7, with D tentatively TRBD1 (5 bases). This CDR3 spans 15 amino acids. V was clipped by 1 base and J by 5 bases, with 16 bases between them. CDR1 is SGHRS, CDR2 YFSETQ, per germline. CDR3 loop: CASSLSPQRGHEQYF. The CDR3 region has the DNA TGCGCCAGCAGCTTGTCCCCTCAAAGGGGCCACGAGCAGTACTTC.

In this sample, this clone turned up once. V usage is TRBV29-1 and J usage is TRBJ2-2; TRBD1 matches at 9 bases. Looked up from germline, CDR1 is SQVTM and CDR2 is ANQGSEA. V shed 4 bases, J shed 1 base, and the junction held 4 bases outside the gene matches. The CDR3 covers 15 residues. As DNA, the CDR3 is TGCAGCGTTGTGCTGGACAGGGGGAACACCGGGGAGCTGTTTTTT. It yields the protein CSVVLDRGNTGELFF.

The V call is TRBV10-3, the J call TRBJ1-6; D is perhaps TRBD1 (5 bases). V shed 6 bases and J shed 4 bases, with 10 bases lying between them. The CDR3 runs 14 residues. In germline, CDR1 is ENHRY, CDR2 SYGVKD. The CDR3 spells CAIRAGFYNSPLHF. CDR3 in DNA: TGTGCCATCAGAGCAGGGTTTTATAATTCACCCCTCCACTTT.

In its sample, this clone was seen a few times. The chain uses TRBV6-5 and TRBJ2-3; weak D call: TRBD2 (5 bases). Trimming took 6 bases from V and 5 from J, leaving 15 bases between them. This CDR3 is built from 14 residues. Looked up from germline, CDR1 is MNHEY and CDR2 is SVGAGI. CDR3 bases: TGTGCCAGCAGCCCACCGCACCGGGAAGATACGCAGTATTTT. Translating it yields CASSPPHREDTQYF.

The V call is TRBV30, the J call TRBJ2-2; TRBD2 matches 8 bases. The germline V gene has CDR1 GTSNPN and CDR2 SVGIG (reference sequence). The CDR3 runs to 14 residues. The junction had 4 bases not matched to a gene; V was cut back by 3 bases and J by 4 bases. DNA for the CDR3: TGTGCCTGGAGGGGGGGACTAGGCACCGGGGAGCTGTTTTTT. It yields the protein CAWRGGLGTGELFF.

This chain joins TRBV7-9 and TRBJ1-2, with D uncertain. Germline assignment: CDR1 SEHNR and CDR2 FQNEAQ (reference sequence). The CDR3 is 13 residues long. V lost 6 bases and J 4 bases, leaving 12 bases between the germline ends. The CDR3 nucleotides read TGTGCCAGCAGTCTAAGTGTCACCTATGGCTACACCTTC. Protein product: CASSLSVTYGYTF.

This chain links TRBV7-3 with TRBJ2-2, with D possibly being TRBD1 (5 bases). Trimming took off 5 bases at V and 6 bases at J, with 13 bases between the two ends. In germline, CDR1 is SGHTA, CDR2 FQGTGA. The CDR3 contains 14 residues. The CDR3 is CASSVFQGSGELFF. The CDR3 DNA reads TGTGCCAGCAGCGTTTTTCAGGGATCCGGGGAGCTGTTTTTT.

The chain carries TRBV6-1 and TRBJ1-1; D ambiguous. This CDR3 contains 16 residues. V was shortened by 2 bases and J by 5 bases, with 18 bases between the two germline ends. Germline V gene sequence: CDR1 MNHNS, CDR2 SASEGT. The CDR3 region has the DNA TGTGCCAGCAGTGAATCTCTTCAGACTCTACGGACTGAAGCTTTCTTT. Its protein product is CASSESLQTLRTEAFF.

This clone was detected only once. The genes are TRBV6-5 and TRBJ1-5; D is possibly TRBD1 (5 bases). Between the trimmed V and J ends, which lost 6 bases and 1 base, there was a span of 10 bases. Per germline, CDR1 MNHEY and CDR2 SVGAGI. The length of the CDR3 is 14 residues. The CDR3 sequence: CASRGDGSNQPQHF. The CDR3 coding sequence is TGTGCCAGCAGGGGGGACGGAAGCAATCAGCCCCAGCATTTT.

V gene TRBV5-6 combines with J gene TRBJ1-2; tentatively, D is TRBD1 (5 bases). From germline, CDR1 is SGHDT and CDR2 YYEEEE. The V gene lost 4 bases and the J gene lost 0 bases, with 16 bases spanning the gap. CDR3 length equals 16 residues. The CDR3 reads CASSQTTGGANYGYTF. The CDR3 coding sequence is TGTGCCAGCAGCCAAACTACAGGAGGAGCTAACTATGGCTACACCTTC.

The chain couples TRBV18 to TRBJ1-5, with unresolved D. This CDR3 region has 12 residues. Between the trimmed V and J ends, which lost 2 bases and 4 bases, there was a span of 3 bases. CDR1 KGHSH and CDR2 LQKENI come from the germline V gene. The CDR3 is CASSPGNQPQHF. CDR3 nucleotides: TGTGCCAGCTCACCAGGTAATCAGCCCCAGCATTTT.